This TCR beta chain was obtained from a study of cytomegalovirus exposure and HLA in healthy donors. Study findings and constraints: Overall, around 160 TCR beta chains were annotated as cytomegalovirus-associated.

The V segment lost 5 bases and the J segment 4 bases; nucleotides outside the gene matches: 10. In germline, CDR1 is GTSNPN, CDR2 SVGIG (reference sequence). This CDR3 has 14 residues. Amplification used 60 Vbeta primers and 13 Jbeta primers. In the authors' methods: Later reanalysis found 75 million to 95 million unique TCR beta chains, about 11 million of them shared. The data were produced by immunoSEQ multiplex PCR, yet TCRdb's version contains in-frame clones alone and is incomplete. The V and J calls and the clone size are those of that table, but D and trimming were determined from the DNA. The top ten hold approximately 5.4% of the sample, which has more than 100,000 clones, under 85% seen once. Regarding this clone: Its antigen is not known.

The clonotype comes from a woman between 45 and 60 years old in good health and CMV-seropositive. The chain carries TRBV30 and TRBJ1-1; 7 bases match TRBD1. The specimen sequenced was PBMCs. The CDR3 coding sequence is TGTGCCTGGGGGGACGGGACAGTCCGCACTGAAGCTTTCTTT. This codes for CAWGDGTVRTEAFF.